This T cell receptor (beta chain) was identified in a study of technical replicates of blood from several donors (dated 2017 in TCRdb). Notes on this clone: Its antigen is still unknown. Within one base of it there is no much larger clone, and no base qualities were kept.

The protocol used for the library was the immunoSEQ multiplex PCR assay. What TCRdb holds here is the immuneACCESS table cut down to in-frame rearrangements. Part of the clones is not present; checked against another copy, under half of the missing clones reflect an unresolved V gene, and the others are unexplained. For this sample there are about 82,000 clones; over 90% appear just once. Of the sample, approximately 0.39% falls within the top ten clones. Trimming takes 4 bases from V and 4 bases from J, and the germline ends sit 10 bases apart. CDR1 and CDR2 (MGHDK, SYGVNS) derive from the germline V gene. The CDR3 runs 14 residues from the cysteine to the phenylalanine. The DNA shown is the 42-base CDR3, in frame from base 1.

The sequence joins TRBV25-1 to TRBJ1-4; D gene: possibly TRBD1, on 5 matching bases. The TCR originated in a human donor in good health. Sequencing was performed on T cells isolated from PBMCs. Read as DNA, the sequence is TGTGCCAGCAGTGTGGTGCAGGGTAATGAAAAACTGTTTTTT. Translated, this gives CASSVVQGNEKLFF. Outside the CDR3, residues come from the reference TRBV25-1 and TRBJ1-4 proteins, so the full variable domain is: EADIYQTPRYLVIGTGKKITLECSQTMGHDKMYWYQQDPGMELHLIHYSYGVNSTEKGDLSSESTVSRIRTEHFPLTLESARPSHTSQYLCASSVVQGNEKLFFGSGTQLSVL.